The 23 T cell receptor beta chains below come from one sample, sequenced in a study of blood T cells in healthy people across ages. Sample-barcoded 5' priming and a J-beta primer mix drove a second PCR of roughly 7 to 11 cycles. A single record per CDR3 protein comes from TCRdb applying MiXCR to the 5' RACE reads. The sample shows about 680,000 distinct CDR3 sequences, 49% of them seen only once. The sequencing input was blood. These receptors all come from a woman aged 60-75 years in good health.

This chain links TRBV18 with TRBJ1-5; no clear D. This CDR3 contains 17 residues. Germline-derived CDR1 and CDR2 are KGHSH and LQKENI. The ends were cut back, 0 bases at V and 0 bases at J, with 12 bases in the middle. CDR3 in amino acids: CASSPPAPVGSNQPQHF. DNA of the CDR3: TGTGCCAGCTCACCACCGGCCCCAGTGGGTAGCAATCAGCCCCAGCATTTT.

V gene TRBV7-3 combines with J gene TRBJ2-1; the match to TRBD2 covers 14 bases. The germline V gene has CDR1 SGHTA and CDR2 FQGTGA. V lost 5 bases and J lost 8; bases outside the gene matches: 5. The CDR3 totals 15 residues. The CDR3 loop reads CASSAGLAGGYEQFF. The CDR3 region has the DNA TGTGCCAGCAGCGCTGGACTAGCGGGAGGCTATGAGCAGTTCTTC.

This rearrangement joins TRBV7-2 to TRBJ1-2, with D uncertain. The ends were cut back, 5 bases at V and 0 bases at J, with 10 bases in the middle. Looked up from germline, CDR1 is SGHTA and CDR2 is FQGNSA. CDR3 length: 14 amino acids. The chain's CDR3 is CASSPLSSNYGYTF. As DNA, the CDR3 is TGTGCCAGCAGCCCTCTTTCCTCTAACTATGGCTACACCTTC.

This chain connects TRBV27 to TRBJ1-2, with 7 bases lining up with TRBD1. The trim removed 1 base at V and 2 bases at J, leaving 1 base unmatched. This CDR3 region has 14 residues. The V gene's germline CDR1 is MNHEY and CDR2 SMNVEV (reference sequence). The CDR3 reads CASSLWGQNYGYTF. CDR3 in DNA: TGTGCCAGCAGTTTATGGGGACAGAACTATGGCTACACCTTC.

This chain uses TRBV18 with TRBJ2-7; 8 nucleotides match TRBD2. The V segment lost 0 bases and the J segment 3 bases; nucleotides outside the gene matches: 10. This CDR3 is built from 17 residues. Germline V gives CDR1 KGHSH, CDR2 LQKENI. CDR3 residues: CASSPPATGGPVYEQYF. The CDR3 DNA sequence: TGTGCCAGCTCACCACCCGCAACGGGAGGGCCGGTCTACGAGCAGTACTTC.

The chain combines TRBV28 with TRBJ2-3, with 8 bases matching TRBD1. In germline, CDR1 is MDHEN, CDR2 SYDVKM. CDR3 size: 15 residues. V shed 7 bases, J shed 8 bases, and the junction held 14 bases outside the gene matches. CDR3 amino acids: CASNPAGGGSSTQYF. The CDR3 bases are TGTGCCAGCAACCCCGCAGGGGGCGGGTCGAGTACGCAGTATTTT.

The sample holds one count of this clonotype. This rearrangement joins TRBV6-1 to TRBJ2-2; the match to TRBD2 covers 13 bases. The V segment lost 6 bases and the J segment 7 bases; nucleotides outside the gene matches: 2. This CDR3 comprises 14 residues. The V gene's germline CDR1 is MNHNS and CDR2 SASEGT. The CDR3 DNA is TGTGCCAGCAGGGGACTAGCGGGATTCGGGGAGCTGTTTTTT. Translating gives CASRGLAGFGELFF.

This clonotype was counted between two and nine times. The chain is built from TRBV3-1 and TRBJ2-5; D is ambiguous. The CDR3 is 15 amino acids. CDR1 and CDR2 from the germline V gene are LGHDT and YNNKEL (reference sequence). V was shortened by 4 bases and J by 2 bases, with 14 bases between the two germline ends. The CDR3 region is CASSLLTTLQETQYF. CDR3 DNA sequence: TGTGCCAGCAGCCTTCTTACTACCCTTCAAGAGACCCAGTACTTC.

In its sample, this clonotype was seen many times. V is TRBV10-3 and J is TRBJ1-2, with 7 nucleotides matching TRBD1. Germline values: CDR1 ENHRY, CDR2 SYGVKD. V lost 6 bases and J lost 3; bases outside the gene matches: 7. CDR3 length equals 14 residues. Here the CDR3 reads CAISPRDRDYGYTF. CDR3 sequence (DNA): TGTGCCATCAGCCCCAGGGACAGAGACTATGGCTACACCTTC.

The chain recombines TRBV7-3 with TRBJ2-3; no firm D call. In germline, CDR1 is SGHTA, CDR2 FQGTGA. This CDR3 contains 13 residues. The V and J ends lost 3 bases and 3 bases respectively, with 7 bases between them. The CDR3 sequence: CASSFMSTDTQYF. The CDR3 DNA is TGTGCCAGCAGCTTTATGTCGACAGATACGCAGTATTTT.

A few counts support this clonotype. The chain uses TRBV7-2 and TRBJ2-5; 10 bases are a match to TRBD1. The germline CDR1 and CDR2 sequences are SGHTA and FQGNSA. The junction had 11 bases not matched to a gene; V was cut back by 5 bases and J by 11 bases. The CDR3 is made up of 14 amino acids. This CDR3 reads CASSRYGQGVEQYF. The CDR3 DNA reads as TGTGCCAGCAGCCGATACGGACAGGGGGTTGAGCAGTACTTC.

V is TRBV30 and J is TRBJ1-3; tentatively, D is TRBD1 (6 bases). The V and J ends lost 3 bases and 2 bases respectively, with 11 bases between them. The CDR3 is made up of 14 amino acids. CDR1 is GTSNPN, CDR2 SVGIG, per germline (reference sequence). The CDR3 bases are TGTGCCTGGAGAATAGGGGGAGCTGGAAACACCATATATTTT. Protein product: CAWRIGGAGNTIYF.

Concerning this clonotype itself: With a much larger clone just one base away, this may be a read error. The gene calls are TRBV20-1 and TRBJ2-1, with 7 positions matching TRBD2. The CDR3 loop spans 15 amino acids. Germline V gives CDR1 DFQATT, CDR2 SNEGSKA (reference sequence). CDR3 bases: TGCAGTGCTAGTCGGCGGGGGACCATCAACAATGAGGAGTTCTTC. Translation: CSASRRGTINNEEFF.

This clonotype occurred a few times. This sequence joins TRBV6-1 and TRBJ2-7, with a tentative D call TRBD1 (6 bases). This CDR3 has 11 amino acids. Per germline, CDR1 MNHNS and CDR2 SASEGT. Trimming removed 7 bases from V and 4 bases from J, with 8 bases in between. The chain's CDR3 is CASTQGYEQYF. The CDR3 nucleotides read TGTGCCAGCACCCAGGGGTACGAGCAGTACTTC.

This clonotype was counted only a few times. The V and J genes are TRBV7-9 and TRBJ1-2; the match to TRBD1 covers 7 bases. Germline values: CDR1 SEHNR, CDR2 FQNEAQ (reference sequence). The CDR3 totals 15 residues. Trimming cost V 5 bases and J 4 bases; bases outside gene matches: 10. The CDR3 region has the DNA TGTGCCAGCAGCCTAATACAAGGGACAGCCTATGGCTACACCTTC. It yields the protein CASSLIQGTAYGYTF.

The DNA of the CDR3 is TGTGCCAGCAAGACAGGGAGCTATGGCTACACCTTC. Protein: CASKTGSYGYTF. The V and J genes are TRBV14 and TRBJ1-2; TRBD1 matches 7 bases. Germline loops: CDR1 SGHDN, CDR2 FVKESK. This CDR3 is 12 amino acids long. Trimming removed 7 bases from V and 4 bases from J; junction bases left unmatched: 3.

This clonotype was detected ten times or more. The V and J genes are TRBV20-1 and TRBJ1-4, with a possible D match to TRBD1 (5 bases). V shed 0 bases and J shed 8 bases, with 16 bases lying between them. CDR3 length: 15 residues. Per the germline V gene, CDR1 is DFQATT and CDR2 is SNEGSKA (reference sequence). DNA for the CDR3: TGCAGTGCTAGAGATCCCGGACAAAGGGACGAAAAACTGTTTTTT. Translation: CSARDPGQRDEKLFF.

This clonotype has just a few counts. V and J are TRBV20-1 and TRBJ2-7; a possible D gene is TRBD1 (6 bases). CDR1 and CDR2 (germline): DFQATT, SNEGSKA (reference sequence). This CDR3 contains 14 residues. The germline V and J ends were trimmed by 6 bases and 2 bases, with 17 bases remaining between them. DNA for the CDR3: TGCAGTGCGAGCACCCGGGACATTGCCTACGAGCAGTACTTC. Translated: CSASTRDIAYEQYF.

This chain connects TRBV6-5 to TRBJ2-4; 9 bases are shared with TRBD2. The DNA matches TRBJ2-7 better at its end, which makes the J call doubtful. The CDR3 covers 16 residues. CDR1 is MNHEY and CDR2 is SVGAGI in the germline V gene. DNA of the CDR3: TGTGCCAGCAGTTACGGGGCGGGAGGGAATTGGTACGAGCAGTACTTC. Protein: CASSYGAGGNWYEQYF.

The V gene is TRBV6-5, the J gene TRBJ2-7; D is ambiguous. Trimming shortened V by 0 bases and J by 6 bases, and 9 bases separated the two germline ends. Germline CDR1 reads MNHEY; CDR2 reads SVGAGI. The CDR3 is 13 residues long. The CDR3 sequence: CASSYSGVAEQYF. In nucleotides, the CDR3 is TGTGCCAGCAGTTACTCGGGCGTAGCCGAGCAGTACTTC.

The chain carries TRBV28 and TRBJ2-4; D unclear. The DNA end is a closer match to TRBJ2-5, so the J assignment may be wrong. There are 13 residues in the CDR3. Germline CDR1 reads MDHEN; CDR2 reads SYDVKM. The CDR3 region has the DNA TGTGCCAGCACCAGAACCGCCTTAGAGACCCAGTACTTC. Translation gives CASTRTALETQYF.

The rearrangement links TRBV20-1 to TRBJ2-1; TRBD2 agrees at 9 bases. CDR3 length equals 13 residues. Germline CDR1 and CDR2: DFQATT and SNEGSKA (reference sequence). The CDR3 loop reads CSSFSGSARGEFF. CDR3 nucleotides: TGCAGCTCTTTTAGCGGGAGTGCGAGAGGGGAGTTCTTC.

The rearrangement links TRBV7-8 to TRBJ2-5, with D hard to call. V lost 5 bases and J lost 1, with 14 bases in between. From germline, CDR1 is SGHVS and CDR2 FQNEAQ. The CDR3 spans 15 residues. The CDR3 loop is CASSPQTIPQETQYF. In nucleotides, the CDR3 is TGTGCCAGCAGCCCGCAAACAATACCCCAAGAGACCCAGTACTTC.